This T cell receptor beta chain was obtained from a study of PD-L1 blockade in urothelial cancer. Study-wide background: Patients had received 0 to 3 prior chemotherapy regimens. Timepoints chosen for blood analysis were 3 weeks (second dose) and 6 weeks after treatment start.

In regard to this clone: Its antigen is unidentified.

Notes on the study in general: Clones that were tumor-associated expanded more in the blood of durable-benefit patients at 3 weeks.

Every PCR was spiked with synthetic TCR analog templates. Only in-frame clones appear in the TCRdb table, and some are missing; sequencing was by immunoSEQ multiplex PCR. The sample lists about 55,000 clones; approximately 80% were seen once. Germline V lookup: CDR1 MDHEN, CDR2 SYDVKM. V was cut by 6 bases and J by 9 bases, with 15 bases left in between. The CDR3 loop spans 13 amino acids. The sequence derives from a man aged 65 to 79 with urothelial cancer. Sequenced here: PBMCs, sampled around atezolizumab (anti-PD-L1) treatment. The chain employs TRBV28 and TRBJ2-1, with D possibly being TRBD2 (6 bases). The DNA for the CDR3 is TGTGCCAGCAGCCCGGTTTCCGGGAGTGAGCAGTTCTTC. It codes for CASSPVSGSEQFF.